This T cell receptor beta chain stems from a study of shared T cell receptors in the human thymus. This CDR3 is built from 14 residues. V was shortened by 0 bases and J by 6 bases, with 11 bases between the two germline ends. Per the germline V gene, CDR1 is SGDLS and CDR2 is YYNGEE. Assay: immunoSEQ multiplex PCR; the TCRdb copy retains only in-frame clones and omits some. The repertoire includes 700,000 or so clones, around 85% of them detected once, and around 0.0099% sits in the top ten. This same sample was also part of a study on human thymus T cells. That investigation notes: In corrective heart surgery, resections were taken, and these provided the thymus tissue.

The clonotype was recovered from a girl less than two years old with a congenital heart defect. The chain couples TRBV9 to TRBJ2-3, with D tentatively TRBD2 (5 bases). Sequencing was performed on thymocytes. As DNA, the CDR3 is TGTGCCAGCAGCGTAGGCGACGGGGATGATACGCAGTATTTT. Translating it yields CASSVGDGDDTQYF.